This TCR beta chain is from a study of cytomegalovirus exposure and HLA in healthy donors. Study-wide points: The study recorded 150 to 200 TCR beta chains that were cytomegalovirus-associated. The availability of immune exposure information extended only to CMV serostatus.

This clone turned up a few times. Antigen: not known. The PCR used 60 Vbeta and 13 Jbeta primers. Generated by immunoSEQ multiplex PCR, the TCRdb table keeps only in-frame clones and is missing some. Altogether around 250,000 clones are present, 70% to 90% being singletons, with the ten largest covering less than 8.5%. CDR1 and CDR2 from the germline V gene are KGHSY and FQNENV. V dropped 4 bases and J dropped 4 bases, with 19 bases sitting between them. This CDR3 is 16 amino acids long. Sequences were obtained from PBMCs. The rearrangement joins TRBV16 to TRBJ1-1; tentatively, D is TRBD1 (5 bases). The clonotype originates from a woman aged 55-70 years in good health and CMV-seropositive. CDR3 in DNA: TGTGCCAGCAGCCTCCACTCCTTCGCCGGGGGCACTGAAGCTTTCTTT. Its protein is CASSLHSFAGGTEAFF. Using reference TRBV16 and TRBJ1-1 for the parts outside the CDR3, the full variable domain is GEEVAQTPKHLVRGEGQKAKLYCAPIKGHSYVFWYQQVLKNEFKFLISFQNENVFDETGMPKERFSAKCLPNSPCSLEIQATKLEDSAVYFCASSLHSFAGGTEAFFGQGTRLTVV.